The 23 T cell receptor beta chains reported below all come from one sample, sequenced in a study of cytomegalovirus exposure and HLA in healthy donors. Both 60 Vbeta primers and 13 Jbeta primers went into the PCR. Sequencing used immunoSEQ multiplex PCR; TCRdb keeps in-frame clones, though not all of them. Here the sample spans about 150,000 clones, around 79% being singletons. Source material: PBMCs. These receptors were obtained from a man younger than 35 in good health and CMV-seronegative.

The chain combines TRBV5-4 with TRBJ2-1; 8 bases match TRBD2. This CDR3 has 15 residues. V lost 0 bases and J lost 4; bases outside the gene matches: 3. The germline CDR1 and CDR2 sequences are SGHNT and YYREEE (reference sequence). In DNA, the CDR3 is TGTGCCAGCAGCTTGGCCCCTAGCGGGTACAATGAGCAGTTCTTC. Its protein is CASSLAPSGYNEQFF.

The chain joins TRBV4-1 to TRBJ2-5, with TRBD2 matching 9 bases. Germline loops: CDR1 MGHRA, CDR2 YSYEKL. V trimming: 6 bases; J trimming: 5 bases; junction bases outside the gene matches: 7. The CDR3 is 14 amino acids. Written as DNA, the CDR3 is TGCGCCAGCAGACCGGGACTAGCTTCGGAGACCCAGTACTTC. Translating gives CASRPGLASETQYF.

The gene calls are TRBV19 and TRBJ1-2; 7 bases agree with TRBD1. V lost 3 bases to trimming and J lost 6 bases; unmatched junction nucleotides: 10. This CDR3 spans 15 amino acids. Germline-derived CDR1 and CDR2 are LNHDA and SQIVND (reference sequence). CDR3 coding DNA: TGTGCCAGTAGTATCGGGGCAGGGGGGATGGATGGCTACACCTTC. Protein product: CASSIGAGGMDGYTF.

The genes are TRBV6-5 and TRBJ2-1; 8 bases fit TRBD2. This CDR3 contains 15 residues. The junction had 11 bases not matched to a gene; V was cut back by 5 bases and J by 8 bases. Germline assignment: CDR1 MNHEY and CDR2 SVGAGI. The CDR3 region is CASSPGTRGLDEQFF. CDR3 sequence (DNA): TGTGCCAGCAGTCCCGGGACTAGAGGTCTCGATGAGCAGTTCTTC.

The rearrangement joins TRBV5-1 to TRBJ2-5; 8 nucleotides agree with TRBD2. V dropped 4 bases and J dropped 5; count of bases not matched to a gene: 7. This CDR3 region has 14 residues. Germline V gene data show CDR1 as SGHRS and CDR2 as YFSETQ. CDR3 bases: TGCGCCAGCAGCCCAGCGGGAGTTGGGGAGACCCAGTACTTC. Protein product: CASSPAGVGETQYF.

The gene calls are TRBV6-4 and TRBJ2-1, with 12 bases aligning to TRBD1. V was clipped by 0 bases and J by 6 bases; unmatched bases: 3. The CDR3 length is 16 residues. Germline lookup yields CDR1 MRHNA and CDR2 SNTAGT. CDR3 nucleotides: TGTGCCAGCAGTGACTCTCCGGGACAGGGGGCCAATGAGCAGTTCTTC. Amino acid sequence: CASSDSPGQGANEQFF.

The J gene is TRBJ2-7, the V gene TRBV10-1; TRBD1 matches 11 bases. The germline gives CDR1 WNHNN, CDR2 SYGVQD (reference sequence). The CDR3 extends over 13 amino acids. With V trimmed by 5 bases and J by 6 bases, 3 bases remained unmatched. The CDR3 DNA follows: TGCGCCAGCAGTCCCGGGACAGGGGGCGAGCAGTACTTC. Translation: CASSPGTGGEQYF.

This clone was observed a few times. The CDR3 DNA follows: TGCGCCAGCAAACCCGGGACAGGGAACACTGAAGCTTTCTTT. It codes for CASKPGTGNTEAFF. The chain has TRBV5-1 and TRBJ1-1; 8 bases are shared with TRBD1. This CDR3 comprises 14 residues. Germline lookup yields CDR1 SGHRS and CDR2 YFSETQ. V dropped 6 bases and J dropped 1; count of bases not matched to a gene: 5.

The gene calls are TRBV6-1 and TRBJ1-2; D is ambiguous. Germline V gives CDR1 MNHNS, CDR2 SASEGT. The CDR3 covers 11 residues. Deletions cut 6 bases from V and 3 bases from J, with 5 bases between. CDR3: CASSNDYGYTF. The CDR3 nucleotides read TGTGCCAGCAGCAATGACTATGGCTACACCTTC.

The chain joins TRBV5-1 to TRBJ2-7; maybe TRBD1 (5 bases). V lost 5 bases and J lost 6, with 15 bases in between. The CDR3 loop spans 13 amino acids. The V gene's germline CDR1 is SGHRS and CDR2 YFSETQ. This CDR3 is CASSLAVRVEQYF. CDR3 DNA: TGCGCCAGCAGTCTTGCTGTCAGGGTCGAGCAGTACTTC. Complete variable domain (other parts from reference TRBV5-1 and TRBJ2-7): KAGVTQTPRYLIKTRGQQVTLSCSPISGHRSVSWYQQTPGQGLQFLFEYFSETQRNKGNFPGRFSGRQFSNSRSEMNVSTLELGDSALYLCASSLAVRVEQYFGPGTRLTVT.

This clone was picked up a small number of times. The V and J genes are TRBV7-6 and TRBJ2-7, with 9 bases fitting TRBD1. Germline V gene lookup returns CDR1 SGHVS and CDR2 FNYEAQ. The CDR3 is made up of 15 amino acids. Trimming took 8 bases from V and 1 from J; bases not matched to a gene: 9. The CDR3 bases are TGTGCCAGCGGGGGGATTGGACAGGGGTCCTACGAGCAGTACTTC. Translation gives CASGGIGQGSYEQYF. The complete variable domain, with remaining parts taken from reference TRBV7-6 and TRBJ2-7, reads GAGVSQSPRYKVTKRGQDVALRCDPISGHVSLYWYRQALGQGPEFLTYFNYEAQQDKSGLPNDRFSAERPEGSISTLTIQRTEQRDSAMYRCASGGIGQGSYEQYFGPGTRLTVT.

V and J are TRBV4-1 and TRBJ2-7; 13 nucleotides agree with TRBD2. Losses at the gene ends were 4 bases for V and 5 bases for J; bases not matched to a gene: 2. The CDR3 spans 14 residues. CDR1 and CDR2 (germline): MGHRA, YSYEKL. Here the CDR3 DNA reads TGCGCCAGCAGCCCCGGACTAGCGGGGGACGAGCAGTACTTC. It translates to CASSPGLAGDEQYF.

The V call is TRBV19, the J call TRBJ2-7; maybe TRBD2 (5 bases). V lost 0 bases, J lost 3 bases, and 12 bases lay in between. The CDR3 has 15 residues. Germline lookup yields CDR1 LNHDA and CDR2 SQIVND (reference sequence). This CDR3 reads CASSIEAGSIYEQYF. The CDR3 coding sequence is TGTGCCAGTAGTATAGAGGCGGGCTCGATCTACGAGCAGTACTTC.

In this sample, this clone turned up once. V usage is TRBV4-1 and J usage is TRBJ2-7, with D possibly TRBD1 on 6 matching bases. Trimming pared 2 bases from V and 1 base from J, leaving 12 bases between. The CDR3 contains 15 residues. Looked up from germline, CDR1 is MGHRA and CDR2 is YSYEKL. The CDR3 is CASSQIGDTSYEQYF. CDR3 nucleotide sequence: TGCGCCAGCAGCCAAATAGGGGACACTTCCTACGAGCAGTACTTC.

Of note for this clone: The same CDR3 is also encoded by other DNA sequences in this sample. The rearrangement joins TRBV9 to TRBJ2-1; TRBD2 matches 9 bases. The V and J ends lost 0 bases and 7 bases, in that order; junction bases with no gene match: 5. This CDR3 comprises 15 residues. In germline, CDR1 is SGDLS, CDR2 YYNGEE. The CDR3 sequence is CASSVGGGRANEQFF. As DNA, the CDR3 is TGTGCCAGCAGCGTAGGAGGCGGGAGGGCGAATGAGCAGTTCTTC.

This clone appeared a few times. The rearrangement links TRBV7-2 to TRBJ2-5; D is perhaps TRBD1 (5 bases). Trimming took off 5 bases at V and 1 base at J, with 14 bases between the two ends. This CDR3 is 15 amino acids long. Looked up from germline, CDR1 is SGHTA and CDR2 is FQGNSA. As DNA, the CDR3 is TGTGCCAGCAGCCCTGTGGGGCTTCCCCAAGAGACCCAGTACTTC. Translated, it gives CASSPVGLPQETQYF.

This rearrangement joins TRBV7-2 to TRBJ2-7, with 14 bases fitting TRBD2. V gave up 5 bases and J gave up 3 bases; unmatched junction bases: 3. The CDR3 has 15 residues. Germline CDR1 is SGHTA and CDR2 is FQGNSA. Here the CDR3 DNA reads TGTGCCAGCAGCAAGGGACTAGCGGGGGTCTACGAGCAGTACTTC. It codes for CASSKGLAGVYEQYF.

This sequence joins TRBV2 and TRBJ2-3, with TRBD1 as a possible D gene (5 bases). CDR3 length: 13 residues. Germline lookup yields CDR1 SNHLY and CDR2 FYNNEI. Trimming took off 6 bases at V and 1 base at J, with 8 bases between the two ends. CDR3 DNA: TGTGCCAGCAGGCTAGGGGGCACAGATACGCAGTATTTT. Protein sequence: CASRLGGTDTQYF.

The J gene is TRBJ2-2, the V gene TRBV9; 14 positions agree with TRBD2. Germline V gene data show CDR1 as SGDLS and CDR2 as YYNGEE. V trimming: 0 bases; J trimming: 6 bases; junction bases outside the gene matches: 4. This CDR3 spans 17 amino acids. As DNA, the CDR3 is TGTGCCAGCAGCGTAGGAGGGACTAGCGGGAGCCCCGGGGAGCTGTTTTTT. Its protein product is CASSVGGTSGSPGELFF. Variable domain in full (rest from reference TRBV9 and TRBJ2-2): DSGVTQTPKHLITATGQRVTLRCSPRSGDLSVYWYQQSLDQGLQFLIQYYNGEERAKGNILERFSAQQFPDLHSELNLSSLELGDSALYFCASSVGGTSGSPGELFFGEGSRLTVL.

This chain joins TRBV4-3 and TRBJ2-7, with 10 bases aligning to TRBD1. J was trimmed by 2 bases and V by 0 bases; bases with no gene match: 7. Per germline, CDR1 LGHNA and CDR2 YSLEER. The CDR3 is 17 residues long. The CDR3 nucleotides are TGCGCCAGCAGCCAAGAACACTGGGACAGGGGAGCCTACGAGCAGTACTTC. It is translated as CASSQEHWDRGAYEQYF.

The gene calls are TRBV4-3 and TRBJ2-7, with 10 bases fitting TRBD1. This CDR3 comprises 15 residues. Losses at the gene ends were 3 bases for V and 5 bases for J; bases not matched to a gene: 7. CDR1 LGHNA and CDR2 YSLEER come from the germline V gene. The CDR3 sequence is CASSQTTGGFHEQYF. The CDR3 DNA reads TGCGCCAGCAGCCAGACGACAGGGGGCTTTCACGAGCAGTACTTC.

The chain has TRBV7-6 and TRBJ2-7; D remains ambiguous. Germline V gives CDR1 SGHVS, CDR2 FNYEAQ. CDR3 size: 13 residues. The V and J ends lost 5 bases and 3 bases respectively, with 11 bases between them. CDR3 coding DNA: TGTGCCAGCAGCCCCCGAACGAGCTACGAGCAGTACTTC. Encoded protein: CASSPRTSYEQYF. Full variable domain (missing parts from reference TRBV7-6 and TRBJ2-7): GAGVSQSPRYKVTKRGQDVALRCDPISGHVSLYWYRQALGQGPEFLTYFNYEAQQDKSGLPNDRFSAERPEGSISTLTIQRTEQRDSAMYRCASSPRTSYEQYFGPGTRLTVT.

The gene calls are TRBV7-9 and TRBJ1-2; D gene uncertain. Per germline, CDR1 SEHNR and CDR2 FQNEAQ (reference sequence). CDR3 length: 12 amino acids. Trimming left V 1 base short and J 6 bases short, with 6 bases between. Here the CDR3 reads CASSLESDGYTF. CDR3 DNA: TGTGCCAGCAGCTTAGAGTCAGATGGCTACACCTTC.